This T cell receptor (beta chain) stems from a study of T-cell memory formation after mild COVID-19. Study findings and constraints: The main location of contracting CD4+ clones was CM and EM, and that of contracting CD8+ clones was EMRA.

The CDR3 contains 13 residues. Germline V CDR1 and CDR2: MNHEY, SMNVEV (reference sequence). Between the trimmed V and J ends, which lost 8 bases and 8 bases, there was a span of 16 bases. Notes on this clonotype: Its antigen remains unknown.

A single record per CDR3 protein comes from TCRdb applying MiXCR to the 5' RACE reads. The sample lists around 200,000 distinct CDR3 sequences; 15% to 20% were seen once. Source material: PBMCs or a T cell subset sorted from them (not recorded which). V and J are TRBV27 and TRBJ2-1; a weak D match, TRBD2 (6 bases). This TCR was sampled from a man between 18 and 35 years old who had mild COVID-19 (a few samples of this study predate the infection). Cell type and time point are not known. The CDR3 DNA reads as TGTGCCAGCGGGAGAACTAGCATCGATGAGCAGTTCTTC. This gives the protein CASGRTSIDEQFF.